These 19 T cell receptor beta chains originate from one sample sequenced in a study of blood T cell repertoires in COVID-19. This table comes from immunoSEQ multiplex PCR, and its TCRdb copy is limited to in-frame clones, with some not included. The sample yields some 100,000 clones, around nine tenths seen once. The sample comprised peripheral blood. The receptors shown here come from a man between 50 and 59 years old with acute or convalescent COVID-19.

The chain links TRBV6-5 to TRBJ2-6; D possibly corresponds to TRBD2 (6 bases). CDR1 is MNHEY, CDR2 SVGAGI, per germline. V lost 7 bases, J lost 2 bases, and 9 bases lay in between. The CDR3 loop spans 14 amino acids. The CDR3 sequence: CASTREAGANVLTF. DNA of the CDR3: TGTGCCAGCACCAGGGAGGCTGGGGCCAACGTCCTGACTTTC.

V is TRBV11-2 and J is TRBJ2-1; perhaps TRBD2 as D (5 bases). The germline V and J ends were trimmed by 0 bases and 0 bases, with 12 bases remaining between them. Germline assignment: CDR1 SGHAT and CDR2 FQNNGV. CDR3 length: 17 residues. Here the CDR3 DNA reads TGTGCCAGCAGCTTAGACAGGACTCAAATCTCCTACAATGAGCAGTTCTTC. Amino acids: CASSLDRTQISYNEQFF.

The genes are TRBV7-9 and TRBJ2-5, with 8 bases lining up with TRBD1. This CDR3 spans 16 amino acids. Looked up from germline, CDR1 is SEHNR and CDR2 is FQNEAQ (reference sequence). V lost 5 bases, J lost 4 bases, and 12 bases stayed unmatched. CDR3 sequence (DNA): TGTGCCAGCAGCCTAAATCAGGGGGCGCGACGAGAGACCCAGTACTTC. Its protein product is CASSLNQGARRETQYF.

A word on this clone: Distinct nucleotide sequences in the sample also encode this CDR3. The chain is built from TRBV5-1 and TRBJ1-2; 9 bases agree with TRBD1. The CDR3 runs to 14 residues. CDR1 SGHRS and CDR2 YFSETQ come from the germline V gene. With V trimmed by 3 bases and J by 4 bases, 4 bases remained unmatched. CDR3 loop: CASSSTGGGYGYTF. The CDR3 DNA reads TGCGCCAGCAGCTCCACAGGGGGCGGCTATGGCTACACCTTC.

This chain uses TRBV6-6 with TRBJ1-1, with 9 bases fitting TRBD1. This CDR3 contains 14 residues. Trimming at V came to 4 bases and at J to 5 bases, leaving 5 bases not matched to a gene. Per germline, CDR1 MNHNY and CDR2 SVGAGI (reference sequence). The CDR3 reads CASSSDRGRTEAFF. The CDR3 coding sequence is TGTGCCAGCAGTTCTGACAGGGGGAGGACTGAAGCTTTCTTT.

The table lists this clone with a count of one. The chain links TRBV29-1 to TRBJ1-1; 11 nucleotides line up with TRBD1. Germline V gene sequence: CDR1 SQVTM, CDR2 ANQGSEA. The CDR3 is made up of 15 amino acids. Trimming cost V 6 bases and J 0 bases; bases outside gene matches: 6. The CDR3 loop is CSVQRTGGMNTEAFF. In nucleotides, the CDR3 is TGCAGCGTGCAGAGGACAGGGGGCATGAACACTGAAGCTTTCTTT.

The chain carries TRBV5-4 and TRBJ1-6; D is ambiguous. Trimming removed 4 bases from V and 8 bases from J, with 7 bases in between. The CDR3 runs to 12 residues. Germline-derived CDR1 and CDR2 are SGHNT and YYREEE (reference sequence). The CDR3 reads CASSPPDSPLHF. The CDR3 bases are TGTGCCAGCAGCCCCCCTGATTCACCCCTCCACTTT.

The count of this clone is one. The CDR3 region is CAQGDWSSYEQYF. CDR3 DNA sequence: TGTGCCCAGGGTGATTGGAGCTCCTACGAGCAGTACTTC. This sequence joins TRBV15 and TRBJ2-7; perhaps TRBD1 as D (5 bases). Between the trimmed V and J ends, which lost 11 bases and 0 bases, there was a span of 14 bases. The germline CDR1 and CDR2 sequences are LNHNV and YYDKDF (reference sequence). The CDR3 has 13 residues.

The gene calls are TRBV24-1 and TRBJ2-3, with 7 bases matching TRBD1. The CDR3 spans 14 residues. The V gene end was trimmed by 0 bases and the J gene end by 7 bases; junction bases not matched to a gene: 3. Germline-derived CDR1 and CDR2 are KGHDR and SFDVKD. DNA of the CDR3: TGTGCCACCAGTGATTTGCGCAGGGGGTATACGCAGTATTTT. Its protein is CATSDLRRGYTQYF.

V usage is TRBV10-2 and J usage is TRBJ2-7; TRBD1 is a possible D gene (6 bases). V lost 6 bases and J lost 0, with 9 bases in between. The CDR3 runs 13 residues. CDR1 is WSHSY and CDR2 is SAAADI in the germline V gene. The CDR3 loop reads CASRDRYSYEQYF. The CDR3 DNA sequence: TGCGCCAGCAGGGACAGATACTCCTACGAGCAGTACTTC.

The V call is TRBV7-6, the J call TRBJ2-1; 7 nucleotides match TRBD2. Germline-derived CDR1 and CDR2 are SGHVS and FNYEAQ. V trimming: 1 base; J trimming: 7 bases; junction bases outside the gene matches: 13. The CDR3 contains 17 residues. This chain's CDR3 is CASSLVSRASGRNEQFF. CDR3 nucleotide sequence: TGTGCCAGCAGCTTAGTCTCCAGGGCTAGCGGTCGGAATGAGCAGTTCTTC.

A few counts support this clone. Here the CDR3 DNA reads TGTGCCAGCAGTTACCTGGGACAGCCGAACACTGAAGCTTTCTTT. Its translation is CASSYLGQPNTEAFF. V gene TRBV6-5 combines with J gene TRBJ1-1; 7 nucleotides agree with TRBD1. The CDR3 has 15 residues. Germline V gene lookup returns CDR1 MNHEY and CDR2 SVGAGI. The V gene end was trimmed by 2 bases and the J gene end by 1 base; junction bases not matched to a gene: 4.

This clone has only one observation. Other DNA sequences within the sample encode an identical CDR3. The CDR3 sequence is CASSLAGGPHEQYF. DNA of the CDR3: TGTGCCAGCAGCTTAGCGGGAGGGCCCCACGAGCAGTACTTC. The rearrangement links TRBV5-6 to TRBJ2-7; 10 nucleotides line up with TRBD2. J lost 5 bases, V lost 2 bases, and 4 bases had no gene match. Germline V gene lookup returns CDR1 SGHDT and CDR2 YYEEEE. This CDR3 region has 14 residues. Full variable domain (remainder filled in from reference TRBV5-6 and TRBJ2-7): DAGVTQSPTHLIKTRGQQVTLRCSPKSGHDTVSWYQQALGQGPQFIFQYYEEEERQRGNFPDRFSGHQFPNYSSELNVNALLLGDSALYLCASSLAGGPHEQYFGPGTRLTVT.

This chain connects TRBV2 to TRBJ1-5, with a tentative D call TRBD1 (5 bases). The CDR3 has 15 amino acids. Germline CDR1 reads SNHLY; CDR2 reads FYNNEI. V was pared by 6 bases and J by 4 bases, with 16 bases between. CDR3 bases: TGTGCCAGCAGGCCCCCCGGGACTAGAAATCAGCCCCAGCATTTT. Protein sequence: CASRPPGTRNQPQHF.

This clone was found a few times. In DNA form, the CDR3 reads TGTGCCATCAGTGATGAACAGGGCACTGAAGCTTTCTTT. This encodes CAISDEQGTEAFF. This rearrangement joins TRBV10-3 to TRBJ1-1, with a tentative D call TRBD1 (6 bases). The CDR3 consists of 13 residues. With 3 bases removed from V and 4 bases from J, the gap between germline ends came to 9 bases. The germline V gene has CDR1 ENHRY and CDR2 SYGVKD.

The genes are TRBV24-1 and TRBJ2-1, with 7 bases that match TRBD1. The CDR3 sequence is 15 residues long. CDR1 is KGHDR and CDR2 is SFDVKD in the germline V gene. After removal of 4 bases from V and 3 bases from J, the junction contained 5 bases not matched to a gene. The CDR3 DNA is TGTGCCACCAGTGACAGGAACAGGGGCTACAATGAGCAGTTCTTC. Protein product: CATSDRNRGYNEQFF.

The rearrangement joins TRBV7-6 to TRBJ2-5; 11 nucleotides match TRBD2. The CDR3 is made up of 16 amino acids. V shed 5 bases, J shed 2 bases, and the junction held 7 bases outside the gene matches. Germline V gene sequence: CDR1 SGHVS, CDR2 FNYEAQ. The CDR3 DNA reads TGTGCCAGCAGCCAGCTCCTAGCGGGAGGACAAGAGACCCAGTACTTC. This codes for CASSQLLAGGQETQYF.

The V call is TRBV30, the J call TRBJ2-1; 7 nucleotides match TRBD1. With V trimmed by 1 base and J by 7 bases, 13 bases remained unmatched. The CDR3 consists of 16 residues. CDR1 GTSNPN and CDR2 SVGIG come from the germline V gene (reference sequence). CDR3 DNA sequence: TGTGCCTGGAGTGGGGGGCAGGGGGAGACTTATAATGAGCAGTTCTTC. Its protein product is CAWSGGQGETYNEQFF.

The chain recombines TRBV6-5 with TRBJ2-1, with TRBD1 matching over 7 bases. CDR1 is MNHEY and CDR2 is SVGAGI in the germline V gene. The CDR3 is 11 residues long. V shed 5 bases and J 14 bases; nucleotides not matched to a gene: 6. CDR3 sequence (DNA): TGTGCCAGCAGTCGGGACAGATCGGAGTTCTTC. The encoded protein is CASSRDRSEFF.